Listed below are T cell receptor beta chains from one sample, sequenced in a study of blood T cell repertoires in COVID-19. Sequencing was performed with immunoSEQ multiplex PCR; in TCRdb, only in-frame clones are kept and a portion is missing. The sample shows about 97,000 clones, approximately 85% of them seen only once. Material for sequencing was peripheral blood. Receptors were obtained from a man in his forties with active or convalescent COVID-19. Each CDR3 is given with its conserved first and last residue. A D gene is named only where the DNA matches it firmly. Size values are once, few and many counts, or a class for expanded clones, and some rows have none.

v_call: TRBV7-9; clone_size: once; j_call: TRBJ2-7; cdr3_length: 16; d_call: NA; cdr3_aa: CASSSTYRETRYEQYF; cdr3_nt: TGTGCCAGCAGCTCTACATACCGGGAAACGAGGTACGAGCAGTACTTC
v_call: TRBV19; clone_size: NA; j_call: TRBJ2-2; cdr3_length: 15; d_call: NA; cdr3_aa: CASSPRGVHTGELFF; cdr3_nt: TGTGCCAGTAGTCCCCGCGGGGTACACACCGGGGAGCTGTTTTTT
v_call: TRBV6-4; clone_size: NA; j_call: TRBJ1-1; cdr3_length: 13; d_call: NA; cdr3_aa: CASSLIEGTEAFF; cdr3_nt: TGTGCCAGCAGTTTGATCGAGGGCACTGAAGCTTTCTTT
v_call: TRBV19; clone_size: NA; j_call: TRBJ1-5; cdr3_length: 16; d_call: TRBD1; cdr3_aa: CASSILRQGRNQPQHF; cdr3_nt: TGTGCCAGTAGTATATTAAGACAGGGAAGGAATCAGCCCCAGCATTTT
v_call: TRBV27; clone_size: NA; j_call: TRBJ1-1; cdr3_length: 17; d_call: TRBD1; cdr3_aa: CASSLTPYGTVNTEAFF; cdr3_nt: TGTGCCAGCAGTTTAACCCCTTACGGGACAGTGAACACTGAAGCTTTCTTT
v_call: TRBV6-5; clone_size: NA; j_call: TRBJ1-1; cdr3_length: 12; d_call: NA; cdr3_aa: CASSLEDTEAFF; cdr3_nt: TGTGCCAGCAGTCTAGAAGACACTGAAGCTTTCTTT
v_call: TRBV6-6; clone_size: few; j_call: TRBJ1-1; cdr3_length: 14; d_call: NA; cdr3_aa: CASSYSMRNTEAFF; cdr3_nt: TGTGCCAGCAGTTACTCTATGAGGAACACTGAAGCTTTCTTT
v_call: TRBV5-1; clone_size: NA; j_call: TRBJ1-4; cdr3_length: 14; d_call: NA; cdr3_aa: CASSLGRDPEKLFF; cdr3_nt: TGCGCCAGCAGCTTGGGCAGGGATCCTGAAAAACTGTTTTTT
v_call: TRBV19; clone_size: NA; j_call: TRBJ1-5; cdr3_length: 15; d_call: TRBD1; cdr3_aa: CASRPDRVSNQPQHF; cdr3_nt: TGTGCCAGTAGACCAGACAGGGTGAGCAATCAGCCCCAGCATTTT
v_call: TRBV6-5; clone_size: NA; j_call: TRBJ1-2; cdr3_length: 12; d_call: TRBD1; cdr3_aa: CASNRQGSGYTF; cdr3_nt: TGTGCCAGCAACCGACAGGGGTCTGGCTACACCTTC
v_call: TRBV7-9; clone_size: NA; j_call: TRBJ2-6; cdr3_length: 16; d_call: NA; cdr3_aa: CASSLRRGSGANVLTF; cdr3_nt: TGTGCCAGCAGCTTGAGGCGGGGCTCTGGGGCCAACGTCCTGACTTTC
v_call: TRBV9; clone_size: NA; j_call: TRBJ1-2; cdr3_length: 15; d_call: NA; cdr3_aa: CASSSQREGDYGYTF; cdr3_nt: TGTGCCAGCAGCTCTCAAAGAGAGGGGGACTATGGCTACACCTTC
v_call: TRBV5-1; clone_size: few; j_call: TRBJ1-2; cdr3_length: 14; d_call: TRBD1; cdr3_aa: CASSFQGDNYGYTF; cdr3_nt: TGCGCCAGCAGCTTTCAGGGGGACAACTATGGCTACACCTTC
v_call: TRBV11-2; clone_size: NA; j_call: TRBJ1-6; cdr3_length: 16; d_call: NA; cdr3_aa: CASSFTTGTYNSPLHF; cdr3_nt: TGTGCCAGCAGCTTCACAACAGGGACCTATAATTCACCCCTCCACTTT
v_call: TRBV9; clone_size: NA; j_call: TRBJ2-5; cdr3_length: 12; d_call: NA; cdr3_aa: CASSAPGETQYF; cdr3_nt: TGTGCCAGCAGCGCCCCGGGGGAGACCCAGTACTTC
v_call: TRBV12-3/TRBV12-4; clone_size: NA; j_call: TRBJ1-1; cdr3_length: 13; d_call: NA; cdr3_aa: CASTLSGGTEAFF; cdr3_nt: TGTGCCAGCACCCTCTCGGGAGGCACTGAAGCTTTCTTT
v_call: TRBV9; clone_size: NA; j_call: TRBJ2-3; cdr3_length: 15; d_call: NA; cdr3_aa: CASSANGGTTDTQYF; cdr3_nt: TGTGCCAGCAGCGCCAATGGGGGGACTACAGATACGCAGTATTTT
v_call: TRBV6-6; clone_size: few; j_call: TRBJ2-2; cdr3_length: 15; d_call: NA; cdr3_aa: CASSYWGERTGELFF; cdr3_nt: TGTGCCAGCAGTTACTGGGGGGAGAGGACCGGGGAGCTGTTTTTT
v_call: TRBV12-3/TRBV12-4; clone_size: NA; j_call: TRBJ2-7; cdr3_length: 13; d_call: NA; cdr3_aa: CASSATASYEQYF; cdr3_nt: TGTGCCAGCAGTGCGACAGCCTCCTACGAGCAGTACTTC
v_call: TRBV27; clone_size: NA; j_call: TRBJ1-6; cdr3_length: 12; d_call: NA; cdr3_aa: CASSPGFSPLHF; cdr3_nt: TGTGCCAGCAGTCCCGGTTTTTCACCCCTCCACTTT
v_call: TRBV18; clone_size: NA; j_call: TRBJ2-5; cdr3_length: 15; d_call: TRBD1; cdr3_aa: CASSPTTGGKETQYF; cdr3_nt: TGTGCCAGCTCACCAACGACAGGGGGCAAAGAGACCCAGTACTTC
v_call: TRBV6-5; clone_size: NA; j_call: TRBJ2-3; cdr3_length: 15; d_call: TRBD2; cdr3_aa: CASSSTSGAGDTQYF; cdr3_nt: TGTGCCAGCAGCTCAACTAGCGGGGCGGGAGATACGCAGTATTTT
v_call: TRBV6-5; clone_size: NA; j_call: TRBJ2-3; cdr3_length: 13; d_call: NA; cdr3_aa: CASRKGDRDTQYF; cdr3_nt: TGTGCCAGCCGAAAAGGGGATAGAGATACGCAGTATTTT
v_call: TRBV5-1; clone_size: few; j_call: TRBJ2-1; cdr3_length: 14; d_call: NA; cdr3_aa: CASSSEGIYNEQFF; cdr3_nt: TGCGCCAGCAGCTCGGAGGGGATTTACAATGAGCAGTTCTTC
v_call: TRBV3-1/TRBV3-2; clone_size: NA; j_call: TRBJ1-1; cdr3_length: 17; d_call: NA; cdr3_aa: CASSHGWQAGVGTEAFF; cdr3_nt: TGTGCCAGCAGCCACGGTTGGCAGGCAGGGGTCGGCACTGAAGCTTTCTTT
v_call: TRBV5-1; clone_size: NA; j_call: TRBJ1-6; cdr3_length: 15; d_call: NA; cdr3_aa: CASRPPTEHNSPLHF; cdr3_nt: TGCGCCAGCAGACCGCCGACAGAGCATAATTCACCCCTCCACTTT
v_call: TRBV6-6; clone_size: once; j_call: TRBJ2-7; cdr3_length: 13; d_call: NA; cdr3_aa: CASRFGSSYEQYF; cdr3_nt: TGTGCCAGCAGGTTCGGGAGCTCCTACGAGCAGTACTTC
v_call: TRBV5-6; clone_size: NA; j_call: TRBJ1-5; cdr3_length: 14; d_call: TRBD1; cdr3_aa: CASSIGQDEWPQHF; cdr3_nt: TGTGCCAGCAGCATCGGACAGGATGAGTGGCCCCAGCATTTT
v_call: TRBV5-1; clone_size: few; j_call: TRBJ1-3; cdr3_length: 16; d_call: NA; cdr3_aa: CASSLPGVRGRNTIYF; cdr3_nt: TGCGCCAGCAGCTTGCCGGGGGTAAGGGGACGAAACACCATATATTTT
v_call: TRBV5-6; clone_size: NA; j_call: TRBJ2-2; cdr3_length: 18; d_call: NA; cdr3_aa: CASSRALPGMTVAGELFF; cdr3_nt: TGTGCCAGCAGCCGAGCGCTTCCGGGGATGACTGTGGCCGGGGAGCTGTTTTTT
v_call: TRBV9; clone_size: once; j_call: TRBJ2-5; cdr3_length: 15; d_call: TRBD2; cdr3_aa: CASSVAASGQETQYF; cdr3_nt: TGTGCCAGCAGCGTAGCGGCTAGCGGACAAGAGACCCAGTACTTC
v_call: TRBV2; clone_size: once; j_call: TRBJ1-4; cdr3_length: 16; d_call: NA; cdr3_aa: CASSEGPRATNEKLFF; cdr3_nt: TGTGCCAGCAGTGAAGGGCCTCGGGCAACTAATGAAAAACTGTTTTTT
v_call: TRBV7-8; clone_size: once; j_call: TRBJ1-1; cdr3_length: 15; d_call: TRBD1; cdr3_aa: CASSSEGAPGTEAFF; cdr3_nt: TGTGCCAGCAGCTCAGAGGGGGCGCCGGGCACTGAAGCTTTCTTT
v_call: TRBV9; clone_size: NA; j_call: TRBJ2-2; cdr3_length: 13; d_call: NA; cdr3_aa: CASSVVAGGELFF; cdr3_nt: TGTGCCAGCAGCGTAGTTGCAGGCGGGGAGCTGTTTTTT
v_call: TRBV5-1; clone_size: NA; j_call: TRBJ2-2; cdr3_length: 16; d_call: NA; cdr3_aa: CASSLQGAVGTGELFF; cdr3_nt: TGCGCCAGCAGCTTACAGGGAGCCGTTGGGACCGGGGAGCTGTTTTTT
v_call: TRBV7-3; clone_size: once; j_call: TRBJ1-1; cdr3_length: 13; d_call: NA; cdr3_aa: CASSLGAQTEAFF; cdr3_nt: TGTGCCAGCAGCTTAGGGGCACAAACTGAAGCTTTCTTT
v_call: TRBV7-2; clone_size: NA; j_call: TRBJ2-7; cdr3_length: 15; d_call: TRBD1; cdr3_aa: CASSLQGALNYEQYF; cdr3_nt: TGTGCCAGCAGCTTACAGGGGGCTCTTAACTACGAGCAGTACTTC
v_call: TRBV18; clone_size: once; j_call: TRBJ2-5; cdr3_length: 16; d_call: TRBD1; cdr3_aa: CASSPLGSGGQETQYF; cdr3_nt: TGTGCCAGCTCACCACTTGGTTCAGGGGGACAAGAGACCCAGTACTTC
v_call: TRBV6-5; clone_size: NA; j_call: TRBJ2-7; cdr3_length: 15; d_call: TRBD1; cdr3_aa: CASSYSWDRTYEQYF; cdr3_nt: TGTGCCAGCAGTTACTCGTGGGACAGAACCTACGAGCAGTACTTC
v_call: TRBV9; clone_size: NA; j_call: TRBJ2-1; cdr3_length: 18; d_call: TRBD2; cdr3_aa: CASSVERTSGGTYNEQFF; cdr3_nt: TGTGCCAGCAGCGTAGAGAGGACTAGCGGGGGAACCTACAATGAGCAGTTCTTC
v_call: TRBV7-2; clone_size: once; j_call: TRBJ2-7; cdr3_length: 15; d_call: NA; cdr3_aa: CASSFGAGATYEQYF; cdr3_nt: TGTGCCAGCAGCTTTGGGGCAGGGGCGACCTACGAGCAGTACTTC
v_call: TRBV3-1/TRBV3-2; clone_size: NA; j_call: TRBJ1-2; cdr3_length: 16; d_call: TRBD1; cdr3_aa: CASSLSRGTGGYGYTF; cdr3_nt: TGTGCCAGCAGCCTCAGCAGAGGGACAGGGGGCTATGGCTACACCTTC
v_call: TRBV6-5; clone_size: NA; j_call: TRBJ2-5; cdr3_length: 15; d_call: NA; cdr3_aa: CASSISGYDQETQYF; cdr3_nt: TGTGCCAGCAGTATCAGCGGATACGACCAAGAGACCCAGTACTTC
v_call: TRBV3-1/TRBV3-2; clone_size: few; j_call: TRBJ1-2; cdr3_length: 14; d_call: NA; cdr3_aa: CASSPKEAGYGYTF; cdr3_nt: TGTGCCAGCAGCCCAAAAGAGGCCGGGTATGGCTACACCTTC
v_call: TRBV9; clone_size: NA; j_call: TRBJ2-7; cdr3_length: 16; d_call: NA; cdr3_aa: CASSGGGTVTTYEQYF; cdr3_nt: TGTGCCAGCAGCGGAGGAGGGACAGTGACTACCTACGAGCAGTACTTC
v_call: TRBV18; clone_size: NA; j_call: TRBJ2-7; cdr3_length: 14; d_call: NA; cdr3_aa: CASSLGGEYYEQYF; cdr3_nt: TGTGCCAGCTCCCTCGGCGGGGAATACTACGAGCAGTACTTC
v_call: TRBV14; clone_size: once; j_call: TRBJ1-3; cdr3_length: 15; d_call: NA; cdr3_aa: CASSQGPASGNTIYF; cdr3_nt: TGTGCCAGCAGCCAAGGGCCTGCCTCTGGAAACACCATATATTTT
v_call: TRBV5-1; clone_size: NA; j_call: TRBJ2-2; cdr3_length: 15; d_call: TRBD1; cdr3_aa: CASSAGTGTTGELFF; cdr3_nt: TGCGCCAGCAGCGCCGGGACAGGCACCACCGGGGAGCTGTTTTTT
v_call: TRBV3-1/TRBV3-2; clone_size: few; j_call: TRBJ2-1; cdr3_length: 16; d_call: TRBD1; cdr3_aa: CASRGRTGRSYNEQFF; cdr3_nt: TGTGCCAGCAGAGGCAGGACAGGCCGCTCCTACAATGAGCAGTTCTTC
v_call: TRBV10-1; clone_size: NA; j_call: TRBJ1-3; cdr3_length: 15; d_call: NA; cdr3_aa: CASSESSGTRNTIYF; cdr3_nt: TGCGCCAGCAGTGAGTCTTCCGGGACTAGAAACACCATATATTTT